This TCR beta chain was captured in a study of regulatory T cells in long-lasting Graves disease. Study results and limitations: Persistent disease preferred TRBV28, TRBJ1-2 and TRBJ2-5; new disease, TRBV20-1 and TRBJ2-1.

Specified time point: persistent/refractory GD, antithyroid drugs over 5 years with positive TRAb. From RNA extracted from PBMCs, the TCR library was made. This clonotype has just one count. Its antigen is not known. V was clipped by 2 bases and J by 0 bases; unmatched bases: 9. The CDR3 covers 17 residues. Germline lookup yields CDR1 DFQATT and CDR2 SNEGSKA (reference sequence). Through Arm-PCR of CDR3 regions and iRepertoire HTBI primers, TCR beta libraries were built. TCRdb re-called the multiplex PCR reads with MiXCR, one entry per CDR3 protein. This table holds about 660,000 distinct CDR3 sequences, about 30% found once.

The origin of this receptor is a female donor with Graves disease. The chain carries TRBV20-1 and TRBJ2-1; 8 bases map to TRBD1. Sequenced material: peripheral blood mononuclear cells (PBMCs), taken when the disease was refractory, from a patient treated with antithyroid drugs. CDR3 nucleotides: TGCAGTGCTAGATTTTCAGGGGGCCTGTACTCCTACAATGAGCAGTTCTTC. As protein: CSARFSGGLYSYNEQFF.